This passage covers 5 T cell receptor beta chains from one sample sequenced in a study of T cell responses to AZD1222 COVID-19 vaccine (dated by TCRdb to about 2021). Sample time point, as interpreted from the label and publication: baseline before first vaccination. The library relied on the immunoSEQ multiplex PCR assay. The clones in this table, taken by TCRdb from immuneACCESS, are in-frame only. Not every clone is retained; where verified, under half of the shortfall comes from an unresolved V gene, and the cause of the rest is unknown. Within this sample are about 54,000 clones, with around 84% of them counted one time only. The ten largest clones represent roughly 10% of the sample. The starting material was peripheral blood, obtained on day 0 of AZD1222 vaccination. Every receptor here comes from an adult in good health.

The rearrangement joins TRBV28 to TRBJ1-2; the D is unclear. Looked up from germline, CDR1 is MDHEN and CDR2 is SYDVKM. The CDR3 spans 13 residues. The ends were cut back, 2 bases at V and 4 bases at J, with 8 bases in the middle. The CDR3 bases are TGTGCCAGCAGTTTAATAGGTTTCTATGGCTACACCTTC. Residues: CASSLIGFYGYTF.

This chain uses TRBV20-1 with TRBJ2-5; D assignment may be TRBD1 or TRBD2 (6 bases each). V was shortened by 3 bases and J by 2 bases, with 16 bases between the two germline ends. The length of the CDR3 is 15 residues. CDR1 is DFQATT and CDR2 is SNEGSKA in the germline V gene (reference sequence). CDR3 bases: TGCAGTGCTAGTAGGGGGTGGGGGACTCAAGAGACCCAGTACTTC. Protein: CSASRGWGTQETQYF.

The rearrangement links TRBV18 to TRBJ2-2; the match to TRBD1 covers 8 bases. This CDR3 comprises 15 residues. The junction had 3 bases not matched to a gene; V was cut back by 5 bases and J by 1 base. Germline V CDR1 and CDR2: KGHSH, LQKENI. CDR3 protein: CASSTGTGNTGELFF. The CDR3 DNA reads as TGTGCCAGCTCAACCGGGACAGGGAACACCGGGGAGCTGTTTTTT.

This rearrangement joins TRBV3-1 (or the pseudogene TRBV3-2) to TRBJ2-5; 15 bases map to TRBD2. The junction had 17 bases not matched to a gene; V was cut back by 4 bases and J by 5 bases. Germline lookup yields CDR1 LGHDT and CDR2 YNNKEL (reference sequence). CDR3 length equals 20 residues. CDR3 sequence (DNA): TGTGCCAGCAGCCTGAGCCCTGGGACTAGCGGGGGGCTCCGGAGGGAGACCCAGTACTTC. This sequence encodes CASSLSPGTSGGLRRETQYF.

The chain links TRBV4-2 to TRBJ1-3, with TRBD1 matching 7 bases. Germline V gene lookup returns CDR1 LGHNA and CDR2 YNFKEQ. The CDR3 has 17 amino acids. Trimming took 0 bases from V and 3 from J; bases not matched to a gene: 8. Here the CDR3 DNA reads TGTGCCAGCAGCCAAGATCGGGGCAGGGGGTTTGGAAACACCATATATTTT. Translation gives CASSQDRGRGFGNTIYF.